This T cell receptor (beta chain) was recovered during a study of blood T cell repertoires in COVID-19. V lost 2 bases, J lost 8 bases, and 20 bases lay in between. The germline gives CDR1 SGHRS, CDR2 YFSETQ. The CDR3 length is 16 residues. TCRdb's copy holds only in-frame clones and misses some; the assay was immunoSEQ multiplex PCR. In the table there are over 80,000 clones, about 89% of which are singletons. This clonotype was sampled from a man aged 45-65 years with acute or convalescent COVID-19. The sample was peripheral blood. The chain employs TRBV5-1 and TRBJ2-1; TRBD1 is a possible D gene (6 bases). Written as DNA, the CDR3 is TGCGCCAGCAGCTTTACAGGGTTAAGTCTTAGCGATGAGCAGTTCTTC. It encodes CASSFTGLSLSDEQFF.